This record covers a single T cell receptor beta chain. The protocol was immunoSEQ multiplex PCR, while the TCRdb copy is restricted to in-frame clones and leaves out a portion. Here the sample spans 150,000 to 200,000 clones, around nine tenths being singletons. This sample is part of a study of T cell responses to AZD1222 COVID-19 vaccine. CDR1 and CDR2 (germline): SGHTS, YDEGEE. There are 12 residues in the CDR3. Trimming cost V 0 bases and J 9 bases, with 9 bases left between them. The sequence was obtained from an adult in good health. This rearrangement joins TRBV5-8 to TRBJ1-1, with D uncertain. This material consisted of peripheral blood, taken on day 0 of AZD1222 vaccination. CDR3 sequence reads: CASSLGARQAFF. The CDR3 nucleotides read TGTGCCAGCAGCTTGGGGGCACGTCAAGCTTTCTTT.